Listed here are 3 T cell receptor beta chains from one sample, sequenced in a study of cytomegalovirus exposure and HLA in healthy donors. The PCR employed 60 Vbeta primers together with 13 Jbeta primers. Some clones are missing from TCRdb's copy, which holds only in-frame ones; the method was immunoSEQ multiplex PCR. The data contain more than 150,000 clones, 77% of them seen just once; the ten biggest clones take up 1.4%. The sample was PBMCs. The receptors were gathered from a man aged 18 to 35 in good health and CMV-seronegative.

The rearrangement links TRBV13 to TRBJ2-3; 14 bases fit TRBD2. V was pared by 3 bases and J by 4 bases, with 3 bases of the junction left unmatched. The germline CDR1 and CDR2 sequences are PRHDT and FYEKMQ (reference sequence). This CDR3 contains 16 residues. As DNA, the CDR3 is TGTGCCAGCAGCTTCCCGGGACTAGCGGGGGCAGATACGCAGTATTTT. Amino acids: CASSFPGLAGADTQYF. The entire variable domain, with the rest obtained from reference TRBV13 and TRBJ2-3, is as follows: AAGVIQSPRHLIKEKRETATLKCYPIPRHDTVYWYQQGPGQDPQFLISFYEKMQSDKGSIPDRFSAQQFSDYHSELNMSSLELGDSALYFCASSFPGLAGADTQYFGPGTRLTVL.

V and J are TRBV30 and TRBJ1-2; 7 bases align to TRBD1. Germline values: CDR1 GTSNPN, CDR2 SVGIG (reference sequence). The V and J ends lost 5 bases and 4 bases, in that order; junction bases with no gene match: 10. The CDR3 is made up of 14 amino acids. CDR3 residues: CAWAKQGIPYGYTF. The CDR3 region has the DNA TGTGCCTGGGCCAAACAGGGGATCCCCTATGGCTACACCTTC.

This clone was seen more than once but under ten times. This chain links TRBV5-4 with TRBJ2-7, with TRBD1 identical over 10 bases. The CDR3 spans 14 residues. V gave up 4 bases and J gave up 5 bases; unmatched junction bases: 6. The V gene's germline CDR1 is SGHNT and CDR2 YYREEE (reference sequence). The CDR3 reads CASSPGQGVHEQYF. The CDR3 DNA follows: TGTGCCAGCAGCCCAGGACAGGGGGTCCACGAGCAGTACTTC.